This TCR beta chain is drawn from a study of OX40 agonist ivuxolimab in advanced cancers. Turning to the overall study: Ivuxolimab, which targeted the costimulatory receptor OX40 (CD134), was an agonistic, fully human IgG2 monoclonal antibody. Intravenous ivuxolimab was administered to patients every 2 weeks at six dose levels: 0.01, 0.1, 0.3, 1.5, 3 and 10 mg/kg. Of the roughly 51 patients in dose escalation, around 19 had hepatocellular carcinoma, some 15 had melanoma, 9 had renal cell carcinoma and 9 had head and neck cancer. In the dose-escalation cohort, 82.7% of patients were male, and the mean age was approximately 55 years, with a range of about 23 to 90. Prior anti-PD-1, anti-PD-L1 or anti-CTLA-4 therapy was permitted, and checkpoint inhibitors had been received by around 39% of dose-escalation patients. Partial responses occurred in three dose-escalation patients: two with cutaneous melanoma and one with hepatocellular carcinoma. The purpose of peripheral TCRbeta sequencing was to test whether ivuxolimab changed TCR sequence diversity and led to clonal T-cell expansion. The paper describes the monotherapy dose-escalation part (N of about 47 patients) of the phase I trial of ivuxolimab.

The investigation overall reported the following: Partial responders in the 0.1-3.0 mg/kg groups had among the lowest normalized peripheral clonal expansion, especially among CD8+ T cells. The antigen specificity of the peripheral T cells that underwent clonal expansion was not determined. After ivuxolimab, more expanded clones were found on average in CD8+ T cells than in CD4+ T cells. Low levels of normalized T-cell clonal expansion were also shown by some nonresponding patients. Clonal expansion of both CD4+ and CD8+ blood T cells was observed from baseline to week 6 at doses 0.1 to 3.0 mg/kg.

Taken from cysteine to phenylalanine, the CDR3 has 15 residues. Here the CDR3 DNA is all that survives: 45 bases in frame from base 1. The germline V gene provides CDR1 KGHSH and CDR2 LQKENI. V sheds 3 bases and J sheds 4 bases, leaving 13 bases between their ends. Patients with autoimmune disease history or receiving systemic immunosuppression were excluded from the trial. Peripheral blood for TCR sequencing was collected from all dose cohorts at baseline, on cycle 4 day 1, and on cycle 7 day 1. The samples were taken from a phase I, first-in-human, multicenter, open-label dose-escalation trial of ivuxolimab. The trial enrolled adults with locally advanced or metastatic head and neck squamous cell, hepatocellular, melanoma or renal cell carcinoma. CD4+ and CD8+ T cells were sorted separately from peripheral blood before TCR sequencing. Regarding this clone: Its target antigen remains unknown. No much larger clone exists at a distance of one base, and base qualities are not known.

To sequence the TCRbeta CDR3 region, genomic DNA was isolated from the sorted cells. TCRbeta CDR3 regions were sequenced using the immunoSEQ Assay. TCRdb obtained this table from immuneACCESS and retained in-frame rearrangements with V and J assigned. These tables miss some clones; where compared with another copy, unresolved V genes account for less than half of the shortfall, and the remainder is unexplained. The sample yields some 62,000 clones; 75% to 95% were counted once. The top ten clones comprise 5.2% of the sample. The receptor's source is an adult with an advanced solid tumor such as melanoma, head and neck, liver or kidney cancer. This sample comprised CD4+ or CD8+ T cells sorted from blood, obtained in a trial of the OX40 agonist ivuxolimab. The chain is made from TRBV18 and TRBJ1-5; matching of 6 bases hints at TRBD1 as the D gene. The CDR3 amino acid sequence is: CASSPAQGWNQPQHF. The DNA reads TGTGCCAGCTCACCCGCGCAGGGGTGGAATCAGCCCCAGCATTTT.